A selection of T cell receptor beta chains follows, all from one sample in a study of blood T cell repertoires in COVID-19. Sequencing was performed with immunoSEQ multiplex PCR; in TCRdb, only in-frame clones are kept and a portion is missing. The sample records approximately 400,000 clones, 80% to 90% being singletons. The sample taken for sequencing was peripheral blood. The receptors stem from a man between 40 and 49 years old with acute or convalescent COVID-19. CDR3s include the opening cysteine and the closing phenylalanine or tryptophan. D genes are given only for firm matches. A clone size is listed for some rows: how often the clone was seen (once, few, many), or a class if it is expanded.

clone_size: NA; v_call: TRBV11-2; d_call: TRBD2; j_call: TRBJ2-2; cdr3_aa: CASSFASGGAGELFF; cdr3_nt: TGTGCCAGCAGCTTCGCTAGCGGGGGGGCCGGGGAGCTGTTTTTT
clone_size: NA; v_call: TRBV2; d_call: NA; j_call: TRBJ1-1; cdr3_aa: CASTQIVSNTEAFF; cdr3_nt: TGTGCCAGCACTCAGATTGTTTCTAACACTGAAGCTTTCTTT
clone_size: NA; v_call: TRBV11-3; d_call: NA; j_call: TRBJ1-4; cdr3_aa: CASSLDSERPLASNEKLFF; cdr3_nt: TGTGCCAGCAGCTTAGACAGCGAACGACCCTTGGCGAGTAATGAAAAACTGTTTTTT
clone_size: NA; v_call: TRBV6-5; d_call: NA; j_call: TRBJ1-3; cdr3_aa: CASSLTAASGNTIYF; cdr3_nt: TGTGCCAGCAGCCTGACAGCCGCCTCTGGAAACACCATATATTTT
clone_size: NA; v_call: TRBV10-3; d_call: NA; j_call: TRBJ2-5; cdr3_aa: CAISEGGSTETQYF; cdr3_nt: TGTGCCATCAGTGAAGGTGGGAGCACAGAGACCCAGTACTTC
clone_size: NA; v_call: TRBV6-2/TRBV6-3; d_call: TRBD1; j_call: TRBJ2-3; cdr3_aa: CASSVDRGSPRMTQYF; cdr3_nt: TGTGCCAGCAGCGTTGACAGGGGCTCGCCTCGCATGACGCAGTATTTT
clone_size: NA; v_call: TRBV19; d_call: TRBD1; j_call: TRBJ1-3; cdr3_aa: CATQEGAAGGNTIYF; cdr3_nt: TGTGCCACCCAGGAGGGGGCCGCCGGTGGAAACACCATATATTTT
clone_size: NA; v_call: TRBV24-1; d_call: NA; j_call: TRBJ2-1; cdr3_aa: CATSAAGSSYNEQFF; cdr3_nt: TGTGCCACCAGTGCCGCAGGTAGCTCCTACAATGAGCAGTTCTTC
clone_size: NA; v_call: TRBV2; d_call: NA; j_call: TRBJ1-5; cdr3_aa: CASSEGRPQHF; cdr3_nt: TGTGCCAGCAGTGAGGGGCGGCCCCAGCATTTT
clone_size: NA; v_call: TRBV7-9; d_call: TRBD1; j_call: TRBJ1-2; cdr3_aa: CASSLSVVGQGSGYTF; cdr3_nt: TGTGCCAGCAGCTTAAGTGTAGTGGGACAGGGTTCAGGCTACACCTTC
clone_size: NA; v_call: TRBV13; d_call: NA; j_call: TRBJ1-6; cdr3_aa: CASSLMGSAPLHF; cdr3_nt: TGTGCCAGCAGCTTAATGGGGAGTGCACCCCTCCACTTT
clone_size: once; v_call: TRBV9; d_call: TRBD2; j_call: TRBJ2-3; cdr3_aa: CASSVGSGGSTDTQYF; cdr3_nt: TGTGCCAGCAGCGTAGGGAGCGGGGGTAGCACAGATACGCAGTATTTT
clone_size: NA; v_call: TRBV11-2; d_call: NA; j_call: TRBJ1-1; cdr3_aa: CASSPWGGANTEAFF; cdr3_nt: TGTGCCAGCAGCCCCTGGGGAGGCGCGAACACTGAAGCTTTCTTT
clone_size: once; v_call: TRBV28; d_call: NA; j_call: TRBJ1-2; cdr3_aa: CASSPSLAILNYGYTF; cdr3_nt: TGTGCCAGCAGCCCAAGCCTAGCAATACTTAACTATGGCTACACCTTC
clone_size: NA; v_call: TRBV7-8; d_call: NA; j_call: TRBJ2-3; cdr3_aa: CASSYDWGGTDTQYF; cdr3_nt: TGTGCCAGCAGCTATGACTGGGGGGGCACAGATACGCAGTATTTT
clone_size: NA; v_call: TRBV9; d_call: NA; j_call: TRBJ1-6; cdr3_aa: CASSAGQSIPLHF; cdr3_nt: TGTGCCAGCAGCGCCGGACAGAGTATTCCCCTCCACTTT
clone_size: NA; v_call: TRBV27; d_call: NA; j_call: TRBJ1-1; cdr3_aa: CASSSSENSEAFF; cdr3_nt: TGTGCCAGCAGTTCCAGCGAGAATTCTGAAGCTTTCTTT
clone_size: NA; v_call: TRBV6-2/TRBV6-3; d_call: NA; j_call: TRBJ1-5; cdr3_aa: CASSSDNRQPQHF; cdr3_nt: TGTGCCAGCAGCTCGGACAACCGGCAGCCCCAGCATTTT
clone_size: once; v_call: TRBV11-1; d_call: NA; j_call: TRBJ2-1; cdr3_aa: CASSFRVPNEQFF; cdr3_nt: TGTGCCAGCAGCTTCAGGGTCCCCAATGAGCAGTTCTTC
clone_size: NA; v_call: TRBV5-6; d_call: NA; j_call: TRBJ1-2; cdr3_aa: CASSPRRLEGYNYGYTF; cdr3_nt: TGTGCCAGCAGCCCCCGGAGGTTGGAGGGCTACAACTATGGCTACACCTTC
clone_size: NA; v_call: TRBV10-3; d_call: TRBD2; j_call: TRBJ2-1; cdr3_aa: CAISESTGGVKFF; cdr3_nt: TGTGCCATCAGTGAGTCGACGGGAGGCGTTAAGTTCTTC
clone_size: NA; v_call: TRBV3-1/TRBV3-2; d_call: NA; j_call: TRBJ1-3; cdr3_aa: CASSPARGPGNTIYF; cdr3_nt: TGTGCCAGCAGCCCGGCCAGGGGCCCTGGAAACACCATATATTTT
clone_size: NA; v_call: TRBV28; d_call: NA; j_call: TRBJ2-1; cdr3_aa: CASSSYYGGRQEYNEQFF; cdr3_nt: TGTGCCAGCAGTTCATATTATGGAGGAAGACAGGAGTACAATGAGCAGTTCTTC
clone_size: NA; v_call: TRBV19; d_call: NA; j_call: TRBJ2-1; cdr3_aa: CASSRTSNSHEQFF; cdr3_nt: TGTGCCAGTAGTAGAACTAGCAATAGTCATGAGCAGTTCTTC
clone_size: NA; v_call: TRBV6-5; d_call: NA; j_call: TRBJ2-5; cdr3_aa: CASSGAYQETQYF; cdr3_nt: TGTGCCAGCAGCGGTGCTTACCAAGAGACCCAGTACTTC
clone_size: NA; v_call: TRBV4-1; d_call: TRBD1; j_call: TRBJ1-6; cdr3_aa: CASSQEPTGRNSPLHF; cdr3_nt: TGCGCCAGCAGCCAAGAGCCGACAGGGAGGAATTCACCCCTCCACTTT
clone_size: NA; v_call: TRBV18; d_call: NA; j_call: TRBJ2-6; cdr3_aa: CASSGASDSGANVLTF; cdr3_nt: TGTGCCAGCTCAGGGGCGTCCGATAGTGGGGCCAACGTCCTGACTTTC
clone_size: NA; v_call: TRBV6-1; d_call: NA; j_call: TRBJ1-1; cdr3_aa: CASSEVRGAGNTEAFF; cdr3_nt: TGTGCCAGCAGTGAAGTCCGGGGGGCGGGGAACACTGAAGCTTTCTTT
clone_size: NA; v_call: TRBV29-1; d_call: TRBD1; j_call: TRBJ1-2; cdr3_aa: CSAPTGTNYGYTF; cdr3_nt: TGCAGCGCCCCGACAGGGACTAACTATGGCTACACCTTC
clone_size: NA; v_call: TRBV3-1/TRBV3-2; d_call: NA; j_call: TRBJ2-5; cdr3_aa: CASSQGLQETQYF; cdr3_nt: TGTGCCAGCAGCCAGGGACTCCAAGAGACCCAGTACTTC
clone_size: once; v_call: TRBV29-1; d_call: NA; j_call: TRBJ2-1; cdr3_aa: CSVGASVSGQFF; cdr3_nt: TGCAGCGTGGGAGCTAGCGTCTCGGGGCAGTTCTTC
clone_size: NA; v_call: TRBV7-2; d_call: NA; j_call: TRBJ1-2; cdr3_aa: CASSLARSTAIYGYTF; cdr3_nt: TGTGCCAGCAGCTTAGCTCGTAGTACAGCTATCTATGGCTACACCTTC
clone_size: NA; v_call: TRBV2; d_call: NA; j_call: TRBJ1-2; cdr3_aa: CASSPVGWSRGDYGYTF; cdr3_nt: TGTGCCAGCAGCCCCGTGGGGTGGAGCCGCGGGGACTATGGCTACACCTTC
clone_size: NA; v_call: TRBV7-2; d_call: TRBD2; j_call: TRBJ2-3; cdr3_aa: CASSVGLAGGLDTQYF; cdr3_nt: TGTGCCAGCAGCGTAGGACTAGCGGGGGGGTTAGATACGCAGTATTTT
clone_size: NA; v_call: TRBV9; d_call: NA; j_call: TRBJ1-2; cdr3_aa: CASSRGGEYDGYTF; cdr3_nt: TGTGCCAGCAGCCGGGGGGGAGAATACGATGGCTACACCTTC
clone_size: NA; v_call: TRBV11-1; d_call: TRBD1; j_call: TRBJ1-1; cdr3_aa: CASSPRQGAYTEAFF; cdr3_nt: TGTGCCAGCAGCCCCCGACAGGGGGCCTACACTGAAGCTTTCTTT
clone_size: NA; v_call: TRBV27; d_call: TRBD2; j_call: TRBJ2-3; cdr3_aa: CASSSRVAGVVRADTQYF; cdr3_nt: TGTGCCAGCAGTTCCCGGGTAGCGGGAGTAGTCCGAGCAGATACGCAGTATTTT
clone_size: once; v_call: TRBV27; d_call: NA; j_call: TRBJ1-1; cdr3_aa: CASSEDRNTEAFF; cdr3_nt: TGTGCCAGCAGTGAAGACAGGAACACTGAAGCTTTCTTT
clone_size: NA; v_call: TRBV5-1; d_call: NA; j_call: TRBJ1-1; cdr3_aa: CASSLESNTEAFF; cdr3_nt: TGCGCCAGCAGCCTGGAGAGTAACACTGAAGCTTTCTTT
clone_size: many; v_call: TRBV4-1; d_call: TRBD2; j_call: TRBJ2-7; cdr3_aa: CASSQGLWASGTFSEQYF; cdr3_nt: TGCGCCAGCAGCCAAGGGTTGTGGGCTAGCGGGACCTTCTCGGAGCAGTACTTC
clone_size: NA; v_call: TRBV11-3; d_call: TRBD2; j_call: TRBJ2-1; cdr3_aa: CASSLGSSGGTDEQFF; cdr3_nt: TGTGCCAGCAGCTTAGGTTCTAGCGGGGGTACTGATGAGCAGTTCTTC
clone_size: once; v_call: TRBV15; d_call: NA; j_call: TRBJ2-2; cdr3_aa: CATSSLGTPQGTGELFF; cdr3_nt: TGTGCCACCAGCAGTTTGGGCACGCCTCAGGGGACCGGGGAGCTGTTTTTT
clone_size: NA; v_call: TRBV10-2; d_call: NA; j_call: TRBJ1-2; cdr3_aa: CASSERRELYGYTF; cdr3_nt: TGCGCCAGCAGTGAGAGGAGGGAGCTATACGGCTACACCTTC
clone_size: NA; v_call: TRBV4-2; d_call: TRBD1; j_call: TRBJ1-1; cdr3_aa: CASSPRTGEEAFF; cdr3_nt: TGTGCCAGCAGCCCAAGGACAGGAGAAGAAGCTTTCTTT
clone_size: NA; v_call: TRBV21-1; d_call: NA; j_call: TRBJ2-7; cdr3_aa: CASSNRDRISYEQYF; cdr3_nt: TGTGCCAGCAGCAACCGGGACAGGATTTCCTACGAGCAGTACTTC